The T cell receptor beta chain described here comes from a study of human T cells and chemical hapten exposure. Study conclusions and caveats: Expanded TCRs produced significantly more large CDR3 similarity clusters than controls did. The study found that PT1 expanded TCR counts correlated positively with patch test score.

Germline loops: CDR1 DFQATT, CDR2 SNEGSKA (reference sequence). V lost 4 bases to trimming and J lost 2 bases, with 16 bases between them. The CDR3 covers 15 residues. Time point described: patch test 3, about 24 weeks after DPC sensitization. Treatment denoted: therapeutic diphenylcyclopropenone sensitization with weekly scalp DPC. From whole blood left unfractionated, total RNA was extracted. This clonotype was recorded many times. The antigen is not known. In the library, unique molecular identifiers were attached to individual cDNA molecules. One entry per CDR3 protein results from TCRdb running MiXCR on the RACE reads. This table holds around 110,000 distinct CDR3 sequences, approximately 11% found once.

This receptor was taken from a woman in her forties or fifties with alopecia areata. Some clones in this sample may be carry-over from other donors' samples. Here the sequenced sample was whole blood, taken in connection with sensitization to the hapten diphenylcyclopropenone (DPC). The chain joins TRBV20-1 to TRBJ2-3; D may match TRBD1 or TRBD2 (5 bases each). CDR3 DNA sequence: TGCAGTGCTACCCTTCCTGGGGGTAACACAGATACGCAGTATTTT. Amino acid sequence: CSATLPGGNTDTQYF.